This TCR beta chain appears in the sequencing data of a study of cytomegalovirus exposure and HLA in healthy donors. As to this clone: The antigen remains unidentified.

The table came from immunoSEQ multiplex PCR; TCRdb's copy has only in-frame clones and leaves some out. The sample has about 110,000 clones, more than 90% seen once. CDR3 length: 15 amino acids. Germline V CDR1 and CDR2: SGHAT, FQNNGV. V gave up 8 bases and J gave up 3 bases, with 19 bases separating them. Study outcomes and limitations: Reports indicated that the classifier achieved high specificity and sensitivity in diagnosing cytomegalovirus status. Cytomegalovirus association was assigned to about 150 TCR beta chains.

Sequencing input: PBMCs. This chain links TRBV11-2 with TRBJ2-5, with D possibly matching TRBD1 (6 bases). The source is a woman aged 18-29 years in good health and CMV-seronegative. The CDR3 sequence is CASRPPGRGKETQYF. The CDR3 region has the DNA TGTGCCAGCCGCCCACCCGGCAGGGGCAAAGAGACCCAGTACTTC.